These T cell receptor beta chains were read from a single sample in a study of a mutant IDH1 vaccine in newly diagnosed glioma. Method: immunoSEQ multiplex PCR; TCRdb's copy keeps in-frame clones and lacks some. Of some 59,000 clones in the sample, approximately 80% were seen once. The source was PBMCs, collected from a glioma patient treated with radiotherapy, temozolomide or both. Receptors were obtained from a man in his late teens or twenties with glioma. CDR3s include the opening cysteine and the closing phenylalanine or tryptophan. D genes are given only for firm matches. For some rows the clone size is stated as once, few or many, or as a class when expanded; others skip it.

TRBJ2-5,NA,TRBV14,TRBD2,CASSRGLAGFGETQYF,TGTGCCAGCAGCCGCGGACTAGCGGGGTTTGGGGAGACCCAGTACTTC
TRBJ1-2,NA,TRBV4-3,TRBD1,CASSQAPGTGVGYTF,TGCGCCAGCAGCCAAGCCCCCGGGACAGGGGTCGGCTACACCTTC
TRBJ2-6,once,TRBV27,TRBD1,CASSSGTGVSGANVLTF,TGTGCCAGCAGTTCCGGGACAGGGGTGTCTGGGGCCAACGTCCTGACTTTC
TRBJ1-3,NA,TRBV4-3,NA,CASSQDSGGGNTIYF,TGCGCCAGCAGCCAAGATTCCGGAGGGGGAAACACCATATATTTT
TRBJ1-1,NA,TRBV28,NA,CASSLGGISRGTEAFF,TGTGCCAGCAGTTTGGGAGGGATCAGTCGGGGCACTGAAGCTTTCTTT
TRBJ1-2,NA,TRBV6-5,NA,CASRSQGAAYYGYTF,TGTGCCAGCAGGTCACAGGGCGCGGCGTACTATGGCTACACCTTC
TRBJ2-7,NA,TRBV18,TRBD1,CASSQGAGTGSSEQYF,TGTGCCAGCTCACAAGGCGCCGGGACAGGGTCCTCCGAGCAGTACTTC
TRBJ1-1,NA,TRBV29-1,NA,CSVLRHTNTEAFF,TGCAGCGTCCTTCGACATACGAACACTGAAGCTTTCTTT
TRBJ1-1,once,TRBV7-2,NA,CASSLAPRGLTEAFF,TGTGCCAGCAGCTTAGCCCCTCGGGGTCTCACTGAAGCTTTCTTT
TRBJ2-1,NA,TRBV14,TRBD2,CASSRPGLALSGQFF,TGTGCCAGCAGTCGACCGGGACTAGCCTTATCGGGCCAGTTCTTC
TRBJ2-7,NA,TRBV15,TRBD2,CATSTVAGGSSYEQYF,TGTGCCACCAGCACTGTAGCGGGAGGTAGCTCCTACGAGCAGTACTTC
TRBJ2-2,few,TRBV28,NA,CASSSSGQGFGELFF,NA
TRBJ1-2,NA,TRBV10-3,NA,CATHPSTGVWYGYTF,TGTGCCACCCATCCATCGACCGGGGTATGGTATGGCTACACCTTC
TRBJ1-4,NA,TRBV30,TRBD1,CAWSVQGRAWEKLFF,TGTGCCTGGAGTGTACAGGGGAGGGCTTGGGAAAAACTGTTTTTT
TRBJ2-1,NA,TRBV6-5,NA,CASSYSGPRPGNEQFF,TGTGCCAGCAGTTACTCTGGTCCTAGGCCGGGCAATGAGCAGTTCTTC
TRBJ2-2,NA,TRBV25-1,TRBD1,CASADRGYTGELFF,TGTGCCAGCGCCGACAGGGGGTACACCGGGGAGCTGTTTTTT
TRBJ2-7,once,TRBV11-3,TRBD2,CASSKFSGRQYEQYF,TGTGCCAGCAGCAAGTTTAGCGGGAGACAGTACGAGCAGTACTTC
TRBJ2-7,NA,TRBV28,NA,CASGRQVAYEQYF,TGTGCCAGCGGGCGACAGGTCGCCTACGAGCAGTACTTC
TRBJ1-5,few,TRBV5-1,NA,CASSRTPGSNQPQHF,TGCGCCAGCAGCCGAACCCCAGGTTCCAATCAGCCCCAGCATTTT